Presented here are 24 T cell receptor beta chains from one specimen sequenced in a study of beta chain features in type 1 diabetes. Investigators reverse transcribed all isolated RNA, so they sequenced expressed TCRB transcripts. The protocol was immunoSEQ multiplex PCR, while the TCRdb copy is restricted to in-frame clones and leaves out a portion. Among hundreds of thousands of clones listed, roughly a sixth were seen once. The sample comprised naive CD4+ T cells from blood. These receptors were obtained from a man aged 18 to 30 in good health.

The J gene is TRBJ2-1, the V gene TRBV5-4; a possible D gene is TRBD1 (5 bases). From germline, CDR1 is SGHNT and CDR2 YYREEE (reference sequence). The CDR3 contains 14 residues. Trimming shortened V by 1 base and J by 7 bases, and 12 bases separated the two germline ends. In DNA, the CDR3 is TGTGCCAGCAGCTTGTCAGGGCGATTGAATGAGCAGTTCTTC. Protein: CASSLSGRLNEQFF.

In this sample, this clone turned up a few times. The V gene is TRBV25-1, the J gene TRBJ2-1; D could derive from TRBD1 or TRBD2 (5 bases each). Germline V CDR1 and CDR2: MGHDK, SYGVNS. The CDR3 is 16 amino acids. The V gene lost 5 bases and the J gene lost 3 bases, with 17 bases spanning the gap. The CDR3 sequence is CASSPHRGRIYNEQFF. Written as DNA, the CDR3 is TGTGCCAGCAGTCCACATAGGGGACGAATCTACAATGAGCAGTTCTTC.

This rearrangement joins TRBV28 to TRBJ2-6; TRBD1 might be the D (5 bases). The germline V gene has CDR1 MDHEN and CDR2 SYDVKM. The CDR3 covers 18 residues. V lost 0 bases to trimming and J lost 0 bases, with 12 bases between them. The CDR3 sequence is CASSLWFAGFSGANVLTF. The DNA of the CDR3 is TGTGCCAGCAGTTTATGGTTTGCAGGGTTCTCTGGGGCCAACGTCCTGACTTTC.

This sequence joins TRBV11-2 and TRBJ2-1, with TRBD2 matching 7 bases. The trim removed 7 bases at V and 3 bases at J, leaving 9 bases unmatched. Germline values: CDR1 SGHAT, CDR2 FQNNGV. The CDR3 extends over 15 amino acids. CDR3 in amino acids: CASNPYQRGYNEQFF. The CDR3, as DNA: TGTGCCAGCAACCCCTATCAGCGGGGCTACAATGAGCAGTTCTTC.

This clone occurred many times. The CDR3 region is CASSRYDQPQHF. The CDR3 nucleotides read TGCGCCAGCAGTCGCTACGATCAGCCCCAGCATTTT. V is TRBV23-1 and J is TRBJ1-5, with no clear D. TRBV23-1 is classed as an ORF, of uncertain function. Trimming took 4 bases from V and 5 from J, leaving 6 bases between them. The CDR3 consists of 12 residues.

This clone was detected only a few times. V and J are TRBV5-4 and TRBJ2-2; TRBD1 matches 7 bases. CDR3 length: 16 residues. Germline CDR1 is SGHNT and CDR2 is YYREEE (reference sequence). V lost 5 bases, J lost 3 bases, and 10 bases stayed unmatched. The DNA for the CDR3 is TGTGCCAGCAGGGACCGGGACAGAAGCTACACCGGGGAGCTGTTTTTT. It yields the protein CASRDRDRSYTGELFF.

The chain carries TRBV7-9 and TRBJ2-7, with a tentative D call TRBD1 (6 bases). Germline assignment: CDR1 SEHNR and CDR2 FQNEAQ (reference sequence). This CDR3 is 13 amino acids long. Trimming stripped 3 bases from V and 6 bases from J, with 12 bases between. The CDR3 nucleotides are TGTGCCAGCAGCTTGGAGAGGGGGAGCGAGCAGTACTTC. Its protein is CASSLERGSEQYF. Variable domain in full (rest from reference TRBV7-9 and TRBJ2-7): DTGVSQNPRHKITKRGQNVTFRCDPISEHNRLYWYRQTLGQGPEFLTYFQNEAQLEKSRLLSDRFSAERPKGSFSTLEIQRTEQGDSAMYLCASSLERGSEQYFGPGTRLTVT.

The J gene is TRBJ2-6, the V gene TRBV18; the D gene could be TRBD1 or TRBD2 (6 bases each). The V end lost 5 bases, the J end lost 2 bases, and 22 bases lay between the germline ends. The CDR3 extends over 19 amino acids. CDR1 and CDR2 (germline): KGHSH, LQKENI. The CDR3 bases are TGTGCCAGCTCAACGGGGACACGGGGGCGCCCCCCTGGGGCCAACGTCCTGACTTTC. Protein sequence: CASSTGTRGRPPGANVLTF.

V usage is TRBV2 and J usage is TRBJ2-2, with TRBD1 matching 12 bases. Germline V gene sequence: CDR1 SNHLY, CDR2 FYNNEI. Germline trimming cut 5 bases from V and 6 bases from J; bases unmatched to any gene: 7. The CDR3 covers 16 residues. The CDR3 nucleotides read TGTGCCAGCAGTCCGGGGACAGGGGGCTCCGCCGGGGAGCTGTTTTTT. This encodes CASSPGTGGSAGELFF.

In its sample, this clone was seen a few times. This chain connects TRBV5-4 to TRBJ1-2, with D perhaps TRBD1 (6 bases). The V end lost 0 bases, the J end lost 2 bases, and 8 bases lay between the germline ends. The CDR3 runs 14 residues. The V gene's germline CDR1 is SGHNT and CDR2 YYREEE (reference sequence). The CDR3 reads CASSLVGGNYGYTF. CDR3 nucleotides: TGTGCCAGCAGCTTGGTAGGGGGAAACTATGGCTACACCTTC.

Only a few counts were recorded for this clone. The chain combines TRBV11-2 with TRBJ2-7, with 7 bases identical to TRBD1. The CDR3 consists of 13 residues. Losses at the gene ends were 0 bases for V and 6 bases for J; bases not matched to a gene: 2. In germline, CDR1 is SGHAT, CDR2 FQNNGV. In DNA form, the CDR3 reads TGTGCCAGCAGCTTAGAAGGGGGCGGCGAGCAGTACTTC. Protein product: CASSLEGGGEQYF.

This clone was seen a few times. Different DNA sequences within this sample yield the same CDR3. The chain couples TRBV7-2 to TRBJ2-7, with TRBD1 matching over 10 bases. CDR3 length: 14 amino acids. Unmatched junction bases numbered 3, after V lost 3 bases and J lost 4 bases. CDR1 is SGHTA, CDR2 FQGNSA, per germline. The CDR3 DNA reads TGTGCCAGCAGCTTGGACAGGGGGACGTACGAGCAGTACTTC. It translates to CASSLDRGTYEQYF.

CDR3 bases: TGTGCCTGGTTCACCCCGCTTCATCGGACTACACAGCATTTT. Amino acid sequence: CAWFTPLHRTTQHF. This chain links TRBV30 with TRBJ1-5, with unresolved D. V lost 5 bases, J lost 13 bases, and 24 bases lay in between. There are 14 residues in the CDR3. Germline loops: CDR1 GTSNPN, CDR2 SVGIG (reference sequence).

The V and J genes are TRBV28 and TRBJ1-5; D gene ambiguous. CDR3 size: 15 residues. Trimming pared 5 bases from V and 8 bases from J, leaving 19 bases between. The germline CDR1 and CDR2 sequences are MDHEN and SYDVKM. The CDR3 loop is CASSPYGDFIKPQHF. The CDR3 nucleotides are TGTGCCAGCAGTCCATATGGCGACTTTATTAAGCCCCAGCATTTT.

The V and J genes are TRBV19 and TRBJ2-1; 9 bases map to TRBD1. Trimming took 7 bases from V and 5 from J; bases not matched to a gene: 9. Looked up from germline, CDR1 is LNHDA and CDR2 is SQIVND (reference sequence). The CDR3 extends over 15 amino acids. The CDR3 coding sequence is TGTGCCAGTATGTTGGTAGGGACAGGGAACAATGAGCAGTTCTTC. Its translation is CASMLVGTGNNEQFF.

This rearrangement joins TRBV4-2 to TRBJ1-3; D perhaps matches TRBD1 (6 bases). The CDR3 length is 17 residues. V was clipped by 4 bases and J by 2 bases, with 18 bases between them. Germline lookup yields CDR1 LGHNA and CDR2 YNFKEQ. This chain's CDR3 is CASSPVGGLGPGNTIYF. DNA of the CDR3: TGTGCCAGCAGCCCAGTTGGGGGGCTGGGACCTGGAAACACCATATATTTT.

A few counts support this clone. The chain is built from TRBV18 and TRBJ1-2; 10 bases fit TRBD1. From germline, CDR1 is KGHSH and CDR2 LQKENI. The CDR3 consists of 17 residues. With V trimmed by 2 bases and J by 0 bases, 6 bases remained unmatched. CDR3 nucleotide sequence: TGTGCCAGCTCACCAATCGGGACAGGGGTTTCTAACTATGGCTACACCTTC. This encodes CASSPIGTGVSNYGYTF.

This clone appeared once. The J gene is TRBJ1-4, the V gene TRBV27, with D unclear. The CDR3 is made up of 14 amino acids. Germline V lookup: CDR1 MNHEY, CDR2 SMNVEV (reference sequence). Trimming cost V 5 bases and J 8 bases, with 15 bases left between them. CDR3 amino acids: CASSPYTVREKLFF. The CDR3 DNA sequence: TGTGCCAGCAGTCCCTACACGGTACGCGAAAAACTGTTTTTT.

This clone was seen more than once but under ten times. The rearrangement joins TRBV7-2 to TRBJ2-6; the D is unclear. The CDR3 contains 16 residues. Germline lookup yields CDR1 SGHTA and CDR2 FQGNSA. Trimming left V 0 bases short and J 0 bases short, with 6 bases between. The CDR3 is CASSLAMGSGANVLTF. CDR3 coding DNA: TGTGCCAGCAGCTTAGCTATGGGCTCTGGGGCCAACGTCCTGACTTTC.

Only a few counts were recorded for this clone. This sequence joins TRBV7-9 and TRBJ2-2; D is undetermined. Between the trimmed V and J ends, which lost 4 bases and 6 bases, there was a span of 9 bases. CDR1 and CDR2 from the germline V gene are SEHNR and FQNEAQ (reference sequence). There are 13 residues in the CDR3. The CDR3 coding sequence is TGTGCCAGCAGCTCGGAGACCCCCGGGGAGCTGTTTTTT. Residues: CASSSETPGELFF.

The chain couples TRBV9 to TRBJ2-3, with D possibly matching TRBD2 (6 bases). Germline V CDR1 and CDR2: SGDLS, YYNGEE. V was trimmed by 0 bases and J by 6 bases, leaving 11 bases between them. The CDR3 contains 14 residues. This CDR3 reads CASSVVGGIDTQYF. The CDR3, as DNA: TGTGCCAGCAGCGTAGTTGGGGGGATTGATACGCAGTATTTT.

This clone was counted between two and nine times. CDR3 nucleotide sequence: TGTGCCAGCAGTGGAGCCGGAAGGGCAAACATTCAGTACTTC. This codes for CASSGAGRANIQYF. The V gene is TRBV28, the J gene TRBJ2-4, with no clear D. CDR3 size: 14 residues. Germline CDR1 MDHEN, CDR2 SYDVKM. Trimming took 5 bases from V and 6 from J, leaving 14 bases between them.

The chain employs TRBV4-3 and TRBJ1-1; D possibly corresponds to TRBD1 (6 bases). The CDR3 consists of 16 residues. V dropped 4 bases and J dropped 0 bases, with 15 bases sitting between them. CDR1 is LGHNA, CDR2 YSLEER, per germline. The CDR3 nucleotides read TGCGCCAGCAGCCTACATGCCGGGACAATGAACACTGAAGCTTTCTTT. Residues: CASSLHAGTMNTEAFF.

CDR3 in amino acids: CASSSSGQGKQYF. The CDR3 nucleotides are TGTGCCAGCAGCAGCTCCGGACAGGGGAAACAGTACTTC. The V gene is TRBV7-2, the J gene TRBJ2-7; 9 nucleotides match TRBD1. The CDR3 has 13 amino acids. CDR1 SGHTA and CDR2 FQGNSA come from the germline V gene. V shed 5 bases, J shed 10 bases, and the junction held 9 bases outside the gene matches. The whole variable domain, remainder taken from reference TRBV7-2 and TRBJ2-7, is GAGVSQSPSNKVTEKGKDVELRCDPISGHTALYWYRQSLGQGLEFLIYFQGNSAPDKSGLPSDRFSAERTGGSVSTLTIQRTQQEDSAVYLCASSSSGQGKQYFGPGTRLTVT.